Shown below are 31 T cell receptor beta chains from a single sample sequenced in a study of OX40 agonist ivuxolimab in advanced cancers. Library method: the immunoSEQ multiplex PCR assay. Held by TCRdb, this immuneACCESS table contains in-frame sequences only and omits some clones. Under half of the omission traces to an unresolved V gene where checked; the cause of the rest is unknown. Present in this sample are about 64,000 clones, approximately 88% of which were seen just once. The ten largest clones take up 0.7% to 0.9% of the sample. This sample comprised CD4+ or CD8+ T cells sorted from blood, obtained in a trial of the OX40 agonist ivuxolimab. The receptors come from an adult with an advanced solid tumor such as melanoma, head and neck, liver or kidney cancer.

A remark on this clone: At one boundary the junction diverges from the germline segment, which might be a read error. The chain joins TRBV18 to TRBJ2-1, with a weak D call TRBD2 (5 bases). CDR3 size: 16 residues. Germline V gives CDR1 KGHSH, CDR2 LQKENI. The CDR3 DNA reads as TGTGCCAGCTCCCCACAAGGAGGATACTCCTACAATGAGCAGTTCTTC. Its translation is CASSPQGGYSYNEQFF.

The V and J genes are TRBV7-9 and TRBJ1-5; D possibly corresponds to TRBD1 (6 bases). Germline values: CDR1 SEHNR, CDR2 FQNEAQ (reference sequence). Between the trimmed V and J ends, which lost 4 bases and 3 bases, there was a span of 19 bases. The CDR3 loop spans 17 amino acids. CDR3 sequence reads: CASSSNFGRGDNQPQHF. CDR3 nucleotide sequence: TGTGCCAGCAGCTCTAACTTTGGAAGGGGGGACAATCAGCCCCAGCATTTT.

The V gene is TRBV28, the J gene TRBJ1-4, with D possibly being TRBD1 (6 bases). Trimming left V 3 bases short and J 8 bases short, with 16 bases between. CDR3 length equals 15 residues. Germline V CDR1 and CDR2: MDHEN, SYDVKM. CDR3 residues: CASSLGGASREKLFF. CDR3 nucleotide sequence: TGTGCCAGCAGTTTGGGGGGGGCTAGTCGAGAAAAACTGTTTTTT.

The chain carries TRBV5-6 and TRBJ1-2, with D hard to call. This CDR3 contains 13 residues. Germline V gives CDR1 SGHDT, CDR2 YYEEEE. The V and J ends lost 4 bases and 6 bases respectively, with 13 bases between them. The CDR3 DNA reads as TGTGCCAGCAGCACCGGGAGGCGGGATGGCTACACCTTC. It is translated as CASSTGRRDGYTF.

V gene TRBV30 combines with J gene TRBJ2-5; TRBD1 might be the D (5 bases). Deletions cut 0 bases from V and 9 bases from J, with 8 bases between. This CDR3 region has 11 residues. Germline CDR1 GTSNPN, CDR2 SVGIG (reference sequence). The CDR3 DNA reads TGTGCCTGGAGTGTACAAGGGGCCCAGTACTTC. It codes for CAWSVQGAQYF.

J is TRBJ1-1 and V is TRBV28; D remains ambiguous. This CDR3 contains 13 residues. Germline CDR1 and CDR2: MDHEN and SYDVKM. V was shortened by 5 bases and J by 1 base, with 8 bases between the two germline ends. CDR3 nucleotides: TGTGCCAGCAGTCGGAGGGCGAACACTGAAGCTTTCTTT. As protein: CASSRRANTEAFF.

The chain uses TRBV18 and TRBJ1-2, with 7 positions matching TRBD1. This CDR3 contains 15 residues. V trimming: 2 bases; J trimming: 5 bases; junction bases outside the gene matches: 8. Germline V gives CDR1 KGHSH, CDR2 LQKENI. The CDR3 region has the DNA TGTGCCAGCTCACCAGACAGGGAGAGGCGGTATGGCTACACCTTC. This sequence encodes CASSPDRERRYGYTF.

The chain couples TRBV19 to TRBJ1-5; 9 bases fit TRBD1. The trim removed 3 bases at V and 3 bases at J, leaving 3 bases unmatched. Germline values: CDR1 LNHDA, CDR2 SQIVND (reference sequence). CDR3 length: 15 residues. The CDR3 reads CASSIGTGNNQPQHF. CDR3 bases: TGTGCCAGTAGTATTGGGACAGGGAACAATCAGCCCCAGCATTTT.

This chain uses TRBV27 with TRBJ2-1; weak D call: TRBD2 (6 bases). CDR1 MNHEY and CDR2 SMNVEV come from the germline V gene (reference sequence). Trimming removed 10 bases at V and 5 bases at J, with 12 bases between. CDR3 length: 12 amino acids. This CDR3 is CANPPGDNEQFF. The DNA for the CDR3 is TGTGCCAACCCCCCGGGGGACAATGAGCAGTTCTTC.

The chain uses TRBV19 and TRBJ2-3; tentative D call: TRBD1 (6 bases). The CDR3 is made up of 16 amino acids. Trimming shortened V by 1 base and J by 4 bases, and 15 bases separated the two germline ends. Germline lookup yields CDR1 LNHDA and CDR2 SQIVND (reference sequence). The CDR3 bases are TGTGCCAGTAGTATAGGTTTCAGGGGTTTTTCAGATACGCAGTATTTT. Its protein is CASSIGFRGFSDTQYF.

This chain joins TRBV30 and TRBJ2-2; D may match TRBD1 or TRBD2 (5 bases each). This CDR3 has 14 residues. Germline assignment: CDR1 GTSNPN and CDR2 SVGIG (reference sequence). V lost 5 bases to trimming and J lost 9 bases, with 19 bases between them. This CDR3 reads CAWQPDPRGRELFF. CDR3 coding DNA: TGTGCCTGGCAACCCGACCCGAGGGGAAGGGAGCTGTTTTTT.

V usage is TRBV29-1 and J usage is TRBJ2-5; no reliable D call. Germline V gene sequence: CDR1 SQVTM, CDR2 ANQGSEA. This CDR3 spans 13 amino acids. The V and J ends lost 7 bases and 1 base respectively, with 13 bases between them. The CDR3 reads CSAASPPQETQYF. The CDR3 DNA reads TGCAGCGCCGCCTCGCCCCCCCAAGAGACCCAGTACTTC.

The CDR3 sequence: CASSWGTANTEAFF. DNA of the CDR3: TGTGCCAGCAGTTGGGGAACAGCAAACACTGAAGCTTTCTTT. The V call is TRBV6-5, the J call TRBJ1-1; no firm D call. This CDR3 has 14 residues. V lost 4 bases and J lost 2, with 11 bases in between. Germline lookup yields CDR1 MNHEY and CDR2 SVGAGI.

J is TRBJ2-7 and V is TRBV16; D remains unclear. The CDR3 has 14 amino acids. Germline lookup yields CDR1 KGHSY and CDR2 FQNENV. Trimming stripped 0 bases from V and 2 bases from J, with 8 bases between. The CDR3 here is CASSQSADTYEQYF. The DNA of the CDR3 is TGTGCCAGCAGCCAATCGGCAGACACCTACGAGCAGTACTTC.

This clone came up once. This chain uses TRBV5-6 with TRBJ1-2, with D unresolved. The CDR3 length is 11 residues. The germline V gene has CDR1 SGHDT and CDR2 YYEEEE. Trimming shortened V by 4 bases and J by 8 bases, and 9 bases separated the two germline ends. The CDR3 reads CASSHPEGYTF. The CDR3 nucleotides read TGTGCCAGCAGCCACCCCGAAGGCTACACCTTC.

The V call is TRBV5-6, the J call TRBJ1-1, with no clear D. CDR1 and CDR2 (germline): SGHDT, YYEEEE. This CDR3 contains 14 residues. The V and J ends lost 0 bases and 1 base respectively, with 7 bases between them. The CDR3 protein is CASSLVPGNTEAFF. CDR3 bases: TGTGCCAGCAGCTTGGTTCCCGGGAACACTGAAGCTTTCTTT.

This chain links TRBV4-1 with TRBJ2-1, with 8 bases fitting TRBD2. This CDR3 contains 13 residues. With V trimmed by 8 bases and J by 7 bases, 7 bases remained unmatched. Germline loops: CDR1 MGHRA, CDR2 YSYEKL. CDR3 bases: TGCGCCAGCCACGGCACGGGAGGGAATGAGCAGTTCTTC. Encoded protein: CASHGTGGNEQFF.

The rearrangement joins TRBV21-1 to TRBJ2-2; TRBD2, the table's D call, was not compared with the DNA. TRBV21-1 is a documented pseudogene. This CDR3 is built from 15 residues. The CDR3 DNA sequence: TGTGCCAGCAGCCATAGCGGGAGGAGCACCGGGGAGCTGTTTTTT. Translating gives CASSHSGRSTGELFF.

The rearrangement links TRBV2 to TRBJ1-2; tentatively, D is TRBD1 (6 bases). The CDR3 length is 13 residues. The V and J ends lost 3 bases and 3 bases respectively, with 8 bases between them. Per the germline V gene, CDR1 is SNHLY and CDR2 is FYNNEI. CDR3 loop: CASSDEGDYGYTF. CDR3 nucleotide sequence: TGTGCCAGCAGTGATGAGGGGGACTATGGCTACACCTTC.

This clone was recorded once. The CDR3 sequence: CASSDTDKNTEAFF. Here the CDR3 DNA reads TGTGCCAGCAGTGACACAGACAAGAACACTGAAGCTTTCTTT. The chain combines TRBV6-4 with TRBJ1-1; D is unresolved. Trimming took 2 bases from V and 1 from J, leaving 8 bases between them. The germline CDR1 and CDR2 sequences are MRHNA and SNTAGT. CDR3 length equals 14 residues.

The chain uses TRBV5-1 and TRBJ2-1; D might be TRBD1 (6 bases). V was clipped by 2 bases and J by 2 bases, with 14 bases between them. The germline CDR1 and CDR2 sequences are SGHRS and YFSETQ. The CDR3 has 16 residues. The CDR3 is CASSFKTGGPYNEQFF. DNA for the CDR3: TGCGCCAGCAGCTTCAAGACAGGAGGCCCCTACAATGAGCAGTTCTTC. Using reference TRBV5-1 and TRBJ2-1 for the parts outside the CDR3, the full variable domain is KAGVTQTPRYLIKTRGQQVTLSCSPISGHRSVSWYQQTPGQGLQFLFEYFSETQRNKGNFPGRFSGRQFSNSRSEMNVSTLELGDSALYLCASSFKTGGPYNEQFFGPGTRLTVL.

V gene TRBV19 combines with J gene TRBJ2-2; D not certain. From germline, CDR1 is LNHDA and CDR2 SQIVND (reference sequence). The CDR3 has 15 amino acids. Trimming stripped 6 bases from V and 1 base from J, with 12 bases between. The CDR3 protein is CASSPNAVNTGELFF. The DNA of the CDR3 is TGTGCCAGTAGCCCCAATGCGGTGAACACCGGGGAGCTGTTTTTT.

This clone occurred once. The chain couples TRBV7-9 to TRBJ1-4; the D gene is possibly TRBD1 (6 bases). There are 16 residues in the CDR3. With 1 base removed from V and 3 bases from J, the gap between germline ends came to 12 bases. Germline CDR1 reads SEHNR; CDR2 reads FQNEAQ (reference sequence). CDR3 sequence (DNA): TGTGCCAGCAGCTTAGGGATGCGGGGGCCTAATGAAAAACTGTTTTTT. The encoded protein is CASSLGMRGPNEKLFF. The full variable domain, its missing parts supplied by reference TRBV7-9 and TRBJ1-4, is DTGVSQNPRHKITKRGQNVTFRCDPISEHNRLYWYRQTLGQGPEFLTYFQNEAQLEKSRLLSDRFSAERPKGSFSTLEIQRTEQGDSAMYLCASSLGMRGPNEKLFFGSGTQLSVL.

Comments on this clone: Other DNA sequences from this sample encode an identical CDR3 as well. V and J are TRBV5-1 and TRBJ2-7; D is perhaps TRBD2 (5 bases). This CDR3 has 13 amino acids. Trimming stripped 0 bases from V and 4 bases from J, with 8 bases between. CDR1 is SGHRS and CDR2 is YFSETQ in the germline V gene. The CDR3 nucleotides are TGCGCCAGCAGCTTGGGAGGAGGTTACGAGCAGTACTTC. The encoded protein is CASSLGGGYEQYF. Combining the CDR3 with reference TRBV5-1 and TRBJ2-7 gives the whole variable domain KAGVTQTPRYLIKTRGQQVTLSCSPISGHRSVSWYQQTPGQGLQFLFEYFSETQRNKGNFPGRFSGRQFSNSRSEMNVSTLELGDSALYLCASSLGGGYEQYFGPGTRLTVT.

V and J are TRBV30 and TRBJ1-5; unclear D gene. In germline, CDR1 is GTSNPN, CDR2 SVGIG (reference sequence). CDR3 length: 16 amino acids. V shed 3 bases and J shed 2 bases, with 17 bases lying between them. CDR3 in DNA: TGTGCCTGGAGCTTTTCGAGGGCTGGCGGCAATCAGCCCCAGCATTTT. Its translation: CAWSFSRAGGNQPQHF.

The chain employs TRBV6-1 and TRBJ1-4; D gene ambiguous. The V gene's germline CDR1 is MNHNS and CDR2 SASEGT. CDR3 length: 14 residues. The V end was cut by 2 bases, the J end by 5 bases, with 9 bases between. The CDR3 DNA is TGTGCCAGCAGTGAACAGGTCTGGAATGAAAAACTGTTTTTT. Protein: CASSEQVWNEKLFF.

V is TRBV10-1 and J is TRBJ2-1; 7 nucleotides agree with TRBD2. This CDR3 region has 16 residues. J was trimmed by 0 bases and V by 0 bases; bases with no gene match: 2. The germline CDR1 and CDR2 sequences are WNHNN and SYGVQD (reference sequence). The CDR3 sequence: CASSESGGSSYNEQFF. CDR3 nucleotides: TGCGCCAGCAGTGAGTCGGGCGGGAGCTCCTACAATGAGCAGTTCTTC.

The rearrangement links TRBV28 to TRBJ2-5; no reliable D call. In germline, CDR1 is MDHEN, CDR2 SYDVKM. V lost 8 bases to trimming and J lost 5 bases, with 6 bases between them. This CDR3 has 10 amino acids. The CDR3 DNA reads as TGTGCCAGCCGCCAGGAGACCCAGTACTTC. Its protein product is CASRQETQYF.

The chain couples TRBV9 to TRBJ2-1; D perhaps matches TRBD1 (6 bases). Trimming took off 7 bases at V and 0 bases at J, with 23 bases between the two ends. The CDR3 loop spans 18 amino acids. The germline V gene encodes CDR1 SGDLS and CDR2 YYNGEE. The CDR3 protein is CASEGRQGGPSSYNEQFF. Written as DNA, the CDR3 is TGTGCCAGCGAGGGACGACAAGGGGGTCCTAGCTCCTACAATGAGCAGTTCTTC.

The chain has TRBV12-5 and TRBJ2-2; TRBD1 is a possible D gene (6 bases). The ends were cut back, 5 bases at V and 4 bases at J, with 20 bases in the middle. The CDR3 spans 17 residues. Per germline, CDR1 LGHNT and CDR2 FRNRAP. The CDR3 loop reads CASGLSSGTTITGELFF. CDR3 nucleotides: TGTGCTAGTGGTCTATCCTCCGGGACAACCATCACCGGGGAGCTGTTTTTT.

The rearrangement links TRBV5-4 to TRBJ2-3, with 9 bases fitting TRBD1. CDR1 and CDR2 from the germline V gene are SGHNT and YYREEE (reference sequence). The CDR3 spans 14 residues. V shed 4 bases, J shed 3 bases, and the junction held 3 bases outside the gene matches. CDR3 nucleotides: TGTGCCAGCAGCCGAGGGACAGGGACAGATACGCAGTATTTT. It translates to CASSRGTGTDTQYF.